The clone carrying this T cell receptor beta chain was recorded many times. In TCRdb, the reads were re-called with MiXCR into one record per CDR3 protein. The repertoire has more than 500,000 distinct CDR3 sequences, 16% of them found once; the top ten carry roughly a quarter. These data are taken from a study of T cell repertoires in cytomegalovirus infection. CDR1 and CDR2 (germline): MNHEY, SVGAGI. Trimming took 0 bases from V and 11 from J, leaving 34 bases between them. The CDR3 length is 20 residues. Input material: CD8+ T cells from PBMCs. The rearrangement uses TRBV6-5 and TRBJ1-1, with D maybe TRBD1 (6 bases). The source of this sequence is a human donor in good health (CMV status not recorded). Some clones in this sample may be carry-over from other donors' samples. The CDR3 protein is CASSYSGNREAYASSLGAFF. For the CDR3, the DNA is TGTGCCAGCAGTTACTCCGGGAACAGGGAGGCATACGCGTCGAGCCTAGGGGCTTTCTTT.